The source of this TCR beta chain is a study of cytomegalovirus exposure and HLA in healthy donors. About the study: Of all 400 or so donors who were genotyped, under 90% belonged to the Caucasian-associated ancestry cluster.

V lost 2 bases and J lost 9, with 14 bases in between. Germline CDR1 and CDR2: MNHEY and SMNVEV (reference sequence). This CDR3 region has 14 residues. Study-wide points: Both high specificity and high sensitivity reportedly marked the classifier's diagnosis of cytomegalovirus status.

Primers included in the PCR were 60 Vbeta and 13 Jbeta primers. Assay used: immunoSEQ multiplex PCR; TCRdb lists only in-frame clones, some missing. This table holds tens of thousands of clones, about 84% found once. With respect to this clone: The antigen is undetermined.

The V gene is TRBV27, the J gene TRBJ1-3; D unresolved. This receptor was obtained from a girl aged 2 to 10 in good health and CMV-seropositive. The specimen sequenced was PBMCs. CDR3 residues: CASSLDPGEGTIYF. The CDR3, as DNA: TGTGCCAGCAGTTTAGATCCCGGGGAGGGCACCATATATTTT.